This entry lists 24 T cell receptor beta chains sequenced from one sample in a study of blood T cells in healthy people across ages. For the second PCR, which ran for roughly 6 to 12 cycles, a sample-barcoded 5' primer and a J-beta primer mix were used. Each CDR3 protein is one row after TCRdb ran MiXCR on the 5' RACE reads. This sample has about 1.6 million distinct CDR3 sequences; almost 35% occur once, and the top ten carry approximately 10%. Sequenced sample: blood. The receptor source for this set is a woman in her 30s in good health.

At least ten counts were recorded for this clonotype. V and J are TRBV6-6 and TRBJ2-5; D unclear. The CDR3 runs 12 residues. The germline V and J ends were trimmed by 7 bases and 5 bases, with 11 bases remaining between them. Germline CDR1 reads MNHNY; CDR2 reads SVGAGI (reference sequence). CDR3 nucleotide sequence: TGTGCCAGCACTGCCCTCGGGGAGACCCAGTACTTC. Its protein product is CASTALGETQYF.

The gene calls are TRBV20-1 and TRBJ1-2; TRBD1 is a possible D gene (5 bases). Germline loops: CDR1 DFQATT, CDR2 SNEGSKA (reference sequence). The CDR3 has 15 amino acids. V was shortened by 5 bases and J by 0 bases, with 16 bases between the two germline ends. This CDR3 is CSALEGTTANYGYTF. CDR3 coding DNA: TGCAGTGCTCTAGAGGGGACTACGGCTAACTATGGCTACACCTTC.

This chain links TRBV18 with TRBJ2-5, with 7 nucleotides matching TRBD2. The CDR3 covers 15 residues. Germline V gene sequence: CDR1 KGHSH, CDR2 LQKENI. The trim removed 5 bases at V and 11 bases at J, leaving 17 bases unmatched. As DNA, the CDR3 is TGTGCCAGCTCATCGACGACTGGGACTACAGTTGGGCAGTACTTC. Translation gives CASSSTTGTTVGQYF.

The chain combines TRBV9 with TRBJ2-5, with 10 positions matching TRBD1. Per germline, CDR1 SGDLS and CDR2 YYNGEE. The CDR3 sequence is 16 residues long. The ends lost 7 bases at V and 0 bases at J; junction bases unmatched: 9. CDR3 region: CASSRQGATYQETQYF. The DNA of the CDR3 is TGTGCCAGCTCCAGACAGGGGGCGACGTACCAAGAGACCCAGTACTTC.

The CDR3 spells CASSFKFGLADSTDTQYF. CDR3 sequence (DNA): TGTGCCAGCAGTTTTAAATTCGGACTAGCGGATAGCACAGATACGCAGTATTTT. V gene TRBV28 combines with J gene TRBJ2-3; 10 nucleotides align to TRBD2. This CDR3 is built from 18 residues. Germline values: CDR1 MDHEN, CDR2 SYDVKM. Losses at the gene ends were 3 bases for V and 0 bases for J; bases not matched to a gene: 9.

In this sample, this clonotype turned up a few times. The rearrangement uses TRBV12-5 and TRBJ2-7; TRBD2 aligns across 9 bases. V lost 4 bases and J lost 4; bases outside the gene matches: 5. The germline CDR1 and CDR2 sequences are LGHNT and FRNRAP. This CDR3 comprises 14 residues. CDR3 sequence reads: CASGSGLALYEQYF. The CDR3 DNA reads TGTGCTAGTGGTTCGGGACTAGCTCTGTACGAGCAGTACTTC.

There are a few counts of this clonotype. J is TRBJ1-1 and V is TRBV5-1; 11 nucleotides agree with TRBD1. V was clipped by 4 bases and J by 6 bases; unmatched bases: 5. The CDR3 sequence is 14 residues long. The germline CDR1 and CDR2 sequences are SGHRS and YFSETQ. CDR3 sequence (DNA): TGCGCCAGCAGCCAAGGACAGGGGGCATCTGAAGCTTTCTTT. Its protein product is CASSQGQGASEAFF.

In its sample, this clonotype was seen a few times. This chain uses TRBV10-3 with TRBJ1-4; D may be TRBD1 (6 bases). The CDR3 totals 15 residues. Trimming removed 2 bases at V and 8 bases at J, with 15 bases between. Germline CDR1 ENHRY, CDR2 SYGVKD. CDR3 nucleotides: TGTGCCATCAGTGAGCCCCGTTCGGGGGGCGAAAAACTGTTTTTT. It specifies CAISEPRSGGEKLFF.

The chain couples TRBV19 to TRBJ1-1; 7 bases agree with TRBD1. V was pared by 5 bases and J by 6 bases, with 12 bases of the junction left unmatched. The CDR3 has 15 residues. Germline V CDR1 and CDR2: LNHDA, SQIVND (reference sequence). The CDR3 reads CASSSYYRGFAEAFF. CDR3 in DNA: TGTGCCAGTAGTTCCTATTACAGGGGTTTCGCTGAAGCTTTCTTT.

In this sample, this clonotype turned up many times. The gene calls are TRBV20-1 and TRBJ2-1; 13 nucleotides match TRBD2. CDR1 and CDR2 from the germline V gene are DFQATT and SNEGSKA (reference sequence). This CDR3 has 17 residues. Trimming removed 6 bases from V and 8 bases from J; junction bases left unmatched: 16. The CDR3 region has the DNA TGCAGTGCCTTTCCGCGGAGGGCAACTAGCGGGGGGGATGAGCAGTTCTTC. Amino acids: CSAFPRRATSGGDEQFF.

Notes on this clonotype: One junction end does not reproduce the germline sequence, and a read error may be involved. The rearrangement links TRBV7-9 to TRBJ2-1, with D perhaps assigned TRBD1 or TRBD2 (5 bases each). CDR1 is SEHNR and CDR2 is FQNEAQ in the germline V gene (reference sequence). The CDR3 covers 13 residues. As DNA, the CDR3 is TGTACCAGCAGCTTGGGGGTGTCTAATGAGCAGTTCTTC. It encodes CTSSLGVSNEQFF.

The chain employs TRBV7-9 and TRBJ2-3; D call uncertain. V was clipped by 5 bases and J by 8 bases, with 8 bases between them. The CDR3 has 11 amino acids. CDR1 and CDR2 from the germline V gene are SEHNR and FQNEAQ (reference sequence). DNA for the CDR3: TGTGCCAGCAGCCCTTCGGGTACGCAGTATTTT. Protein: CASSPSGTQYF.

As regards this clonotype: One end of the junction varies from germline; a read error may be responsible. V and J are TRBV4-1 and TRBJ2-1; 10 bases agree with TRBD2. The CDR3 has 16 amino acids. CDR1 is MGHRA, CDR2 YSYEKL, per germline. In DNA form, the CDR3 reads TGCGCCAGCAACCAAAATGAGGAGCGGGGGGGCAATGAGCAGTTCTTC. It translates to CASNQNEERGGNEQFF.

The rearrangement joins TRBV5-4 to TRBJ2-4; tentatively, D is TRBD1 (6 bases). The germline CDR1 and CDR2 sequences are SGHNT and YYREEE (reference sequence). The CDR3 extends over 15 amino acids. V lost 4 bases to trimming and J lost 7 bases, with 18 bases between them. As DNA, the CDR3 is TGTGCCAGCAGCCCGGACAGATCGAGAGGCAACATTCAGTACTTC. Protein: CASSPDRSRGNIQYF.

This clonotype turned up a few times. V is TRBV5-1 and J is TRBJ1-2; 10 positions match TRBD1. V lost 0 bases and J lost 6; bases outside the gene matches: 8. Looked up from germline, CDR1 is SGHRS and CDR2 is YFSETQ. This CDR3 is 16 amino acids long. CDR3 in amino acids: CASSLERQGALNGYTF. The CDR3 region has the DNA TGCGCCAGCAGCTTGGAGAGACAGGGGGCGCTGAATGGCTACACCTTC.

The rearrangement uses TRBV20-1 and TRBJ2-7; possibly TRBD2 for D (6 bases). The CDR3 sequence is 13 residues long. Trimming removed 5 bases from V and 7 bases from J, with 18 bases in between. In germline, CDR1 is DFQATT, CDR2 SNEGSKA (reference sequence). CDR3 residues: CSAQRWASAEQYF. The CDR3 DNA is TGCAGTGCTCAGAGATGGGCTAGCGCGGAGCAGTACTTC.

The CDR3 spells CASSPEPGQPQHF. The CDR3 nucleotides are TGTGCCAGCAGCCCCGAGCCGGGTCAGCCCCAGCATTTT. This rearrangement joins TRBV11-2 to TRBJ1-5; D ambiguous. V dropped 5 bases and J dropped 6 bases, with 11 bases sitting between them. The CDR3 spans 13 residues. Germline assignment: CDR1 SGHAT and CDR2 FQNNGV. Full variable domain (remainder filled in from reference TRBV11-2 and TRBJ1-5): EAGVAQSPRYKIIEKRQSVAFWCNPISGHATLYWYQQILGQGPKLLIQFQNNGVVDDSQLPKDRFSAERLKGVDSTLKIQPAKLEDSAVYLCASSPEPGQPQHFGDGTRLSIL.

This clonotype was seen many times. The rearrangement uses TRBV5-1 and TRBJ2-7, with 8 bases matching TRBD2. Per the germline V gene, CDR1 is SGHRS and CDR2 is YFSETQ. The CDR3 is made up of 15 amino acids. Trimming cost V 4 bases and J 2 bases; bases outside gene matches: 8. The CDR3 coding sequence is TGCGCCAGCAGCCTCCCCAGAGCGGGGGCCTACGAGCAGTACTTC. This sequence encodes CASSLPRAGAYEQYF.

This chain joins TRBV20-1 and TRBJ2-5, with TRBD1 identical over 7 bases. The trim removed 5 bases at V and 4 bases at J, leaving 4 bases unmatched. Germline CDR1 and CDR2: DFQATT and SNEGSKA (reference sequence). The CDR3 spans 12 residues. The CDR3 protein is CSAYRGLETQYF. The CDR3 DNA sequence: TGCAGTGCTTACAGGGGTTTAGAGACCCAGTACTTC.

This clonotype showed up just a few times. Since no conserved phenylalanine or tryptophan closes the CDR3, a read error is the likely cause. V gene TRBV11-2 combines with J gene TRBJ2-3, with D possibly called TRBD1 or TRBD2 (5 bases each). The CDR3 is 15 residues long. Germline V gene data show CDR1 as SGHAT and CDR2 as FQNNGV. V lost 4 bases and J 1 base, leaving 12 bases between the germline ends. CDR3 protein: CASSSWDPRTDTQYL. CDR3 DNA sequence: TGTGCCAGCAGCTCCTGGGACCCCCGCACAGATACGCAGTATCTT.

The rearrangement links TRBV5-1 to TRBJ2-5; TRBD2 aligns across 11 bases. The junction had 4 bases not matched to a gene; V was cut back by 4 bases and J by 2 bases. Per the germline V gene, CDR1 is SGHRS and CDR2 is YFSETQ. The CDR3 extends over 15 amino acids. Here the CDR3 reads CASSPIAGGQETQYF. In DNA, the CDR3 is TGCGCCAGCAGCCCGATAGCGGGGGGGCAAGAGACCCAGTACTTC.

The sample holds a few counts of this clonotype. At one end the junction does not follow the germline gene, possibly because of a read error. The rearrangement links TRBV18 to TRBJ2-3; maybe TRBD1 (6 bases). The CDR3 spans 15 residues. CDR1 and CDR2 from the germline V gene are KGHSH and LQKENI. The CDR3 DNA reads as TGCGCCAACTCACCAACGGGACAAAGCACGGATACGCAGTATTTT. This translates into CANSPTGQSTDTQYF.

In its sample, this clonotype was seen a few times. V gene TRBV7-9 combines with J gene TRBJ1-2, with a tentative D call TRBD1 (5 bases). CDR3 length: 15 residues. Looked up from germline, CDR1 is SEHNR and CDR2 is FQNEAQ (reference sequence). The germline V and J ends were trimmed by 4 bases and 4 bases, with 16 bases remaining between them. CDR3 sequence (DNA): TGTGCCAGCAGCTCAAGGAAGACAGACCGCTATGGCTACACCTTC. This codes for CASSSRKTDRYGYTF.

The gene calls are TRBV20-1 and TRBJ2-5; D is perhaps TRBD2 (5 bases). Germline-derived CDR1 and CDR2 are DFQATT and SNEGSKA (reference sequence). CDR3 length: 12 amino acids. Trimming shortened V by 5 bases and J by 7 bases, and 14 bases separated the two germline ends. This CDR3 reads CSASERMGTQYF. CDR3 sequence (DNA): TGCAGTGCTTCCGAGCGGATGGGGACCCAGTACTTC.